The present entry profiles one T cell receptor (beta chain) with its context. No antigen is known for it. The entry originates in a study of a mutant IDH1 vaccine in newly diagnosed glioma. Specified time point: week 11, during vaccination. Each vaccine dose was 300 ug of mutant IDH1 20-mer peptide, with topical imiquimod. Astrocytomas that were new, WHO grade 3 or 4, IDH1-mutant and ATRX-lost were present in the donors. Germline CDR1 MNHNS, CDR2 SASEGT. Trimming took 2 bases from V and 5 from J, leaving 15 bases between them. The CDR3 has 15 amino acids. Repertoires were generated with immunoSEQ multiplex PCR, while TCRdb's copy carries only in-frame clones and drops some. The table shows 35,000 to 40,000 clones, with around 83% occurring only once.

The sequenced sample was PBMCs, obtained from a glioma patient whose treatment included an IDH1 peptide vaccine. This TCR was sampled from a man aged 40-49 years with glioma. The V call is TRBV6-1, the J call TRBJ1-1, with D possibly TRBD1 on 6 matching bases. CDR3 nucleotide sequence: TGTGCCAGCAGTGAAAGTAGGCAGGGGCTGACTGAAGCTTTCTTT. This translates into CASSESRQGLTEAFF.